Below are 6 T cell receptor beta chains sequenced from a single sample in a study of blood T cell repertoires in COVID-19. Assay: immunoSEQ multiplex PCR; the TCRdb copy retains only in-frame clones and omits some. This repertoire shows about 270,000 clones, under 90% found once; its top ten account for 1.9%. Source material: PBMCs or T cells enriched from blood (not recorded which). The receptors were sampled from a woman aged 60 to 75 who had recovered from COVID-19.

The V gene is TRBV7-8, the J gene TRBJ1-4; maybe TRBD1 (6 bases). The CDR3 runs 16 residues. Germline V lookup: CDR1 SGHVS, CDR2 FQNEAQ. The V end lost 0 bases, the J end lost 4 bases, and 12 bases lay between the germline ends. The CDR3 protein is CASSLAGGGNNEKLFF. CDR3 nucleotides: TGTGCCAGCAGCTTAGCAGGGGGTGGAAATAATGAAAAACTGTTTTTT.

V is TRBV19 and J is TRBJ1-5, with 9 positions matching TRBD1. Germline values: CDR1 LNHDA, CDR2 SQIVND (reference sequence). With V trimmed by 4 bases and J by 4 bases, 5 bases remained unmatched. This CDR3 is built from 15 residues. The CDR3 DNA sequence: TGTGCCAGTAGTACACAGGGGGCGCAGAATCAGCCCCAGCATTTT. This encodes CASSTQGAQNQPQHF.

CDR3 amino acids: CASSQGGTGVEQYF. CDR3 DNA sequence: TGCGCCAGCAGCCAAGGGGGGACAGGGGTCGAGCAGTACTTC. The chain is built from TRBV5-1 and TRBJ2-7; 10 bases map to TRBD1. This CDR3 spans 14 amino acids. The V gene's germline CDR1 is SGHRS and CDR2 YFSETQ. V lost 4 bases and J lost 6; bases outside the gene matches: 7.

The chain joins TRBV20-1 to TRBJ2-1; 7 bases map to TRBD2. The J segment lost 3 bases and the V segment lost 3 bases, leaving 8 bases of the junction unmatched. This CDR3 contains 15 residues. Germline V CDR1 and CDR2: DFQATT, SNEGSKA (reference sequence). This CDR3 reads CSASGRGGGYNEQFF. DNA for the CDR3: TGCAGTGCTAGTGGCCGAGGCGGGGGCTACAATGAGCAGTTCTTC.

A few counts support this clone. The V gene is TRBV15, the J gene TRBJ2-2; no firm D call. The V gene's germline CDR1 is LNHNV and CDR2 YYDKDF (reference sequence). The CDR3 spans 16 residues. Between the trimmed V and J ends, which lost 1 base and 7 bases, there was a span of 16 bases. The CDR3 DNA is TGTGCCACCAGCAGAGCCCGGGTACCTATTGGCGGGGAGCTGTTTTTT. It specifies CATSRARVPIGGELFF.

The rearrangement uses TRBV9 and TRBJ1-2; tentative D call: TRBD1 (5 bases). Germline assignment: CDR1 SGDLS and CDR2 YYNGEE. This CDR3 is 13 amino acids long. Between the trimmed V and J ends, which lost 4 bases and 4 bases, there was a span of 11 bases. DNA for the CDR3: TGTGCCAGCAGCACCCTCGGGGGCTATGGCTACACCTTC. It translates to CASSTLGGYGYTF.